This T cell receptor (beta chain) originates from a study of T cell responses to AZD1222 COVID-19 vaccine. Study results and limitations: Compared with day 0, the breadth and depth of the Spike-specific TCR repertoire rose significantly after two doses of AZD1222. Donor demographics were predominantly white British with a female majority; clonal diversity may be underestimated.

Produced via immunoSEQ multiplex PCR; TCRdb's table is partial and in-frame only. The sample consists of roughly 140,000 clones, about 87% of them appearing once. This clone was seen repeatedly, ten times or more. Its specificity is not known. CDR1 LNHDA and CDR2 SQIVND come from the germline V gene (reference sequence). The CDR3 contains 15 residues. Trimming shortened V by 6 bases and J by 0 bases, and 12 bases separated the two germline ends. The chain links TRBV19 to TRBJ2-1; no clear D. The receptor's source is an adult who received the AZD1222 COVID-19 vaccine. The sequenced sample was peripheral blood, obtained 28 days after the second AZD1222 dose. As DNA, the CDR3 is TGTGCCAGTAGAATCGACCGACTCTCCTACAATGAGCAGTTCTTC. Amino acids: CASRIDRLSYNEQFF.